One and the same sample provided the 15 T cell receptor beta chains below, sequenced in a study of blood T cell repertoires in COVID-19 (TCRdb year 2020). Library construction relied on the immunoSEQ multiplex PCR assay. The source is immuneACCESS, and TCRdb retained only in-frame sequences with V and J called. Part of the clones is not carried over; for the studies checked, unresolved V genes explain less than half of this, and the remainder is unexplained. This sample is represented by 55,000 to 70,000 clones; 91% of them were singletons. 2% to 2.5% of the sample is taken by the ten largest. Input material: peripheral blood. The receptors here all came from a man aged 60-69 years with acute or convalescent COVID-19.

The J gene is TRBJ2-7, the V gene TRBV28; 8 bases align to TRBD1. CDR1 is MDHEN, CDR2 SYDVKM, per germline. The V segment lost 6 bases and the J segment 6 bases; nucleotides outside the gene matches: 10. This CDR3 spans 14 amino acids. Here the CDR3 DNA reads TGTGCCAGCAGCCTAAATGGACAGGGCGGCGAGCAGTACTTC. It translates to CASSLNGQGGEQYF.

The J gene is TRBJ2-7, the V gene TRBV5-6; 8 bases align to TRBD1. Germline CDR1 SGHDT, CDR2 YYEEEE. The CDR3 consists of 15 residues. Germline trimming cut 4 bases from V and 2 bases from J; bases unmatched to any gene: 8. As DNA, the CDR3 is TGTGCCAGCAGCCCCGGGACAGGCACAACCTACGAGCAGTACTTC. This translates into CASSPGTGTTYEQYF.

The rearrangement joins TRBV29-1 to TRBJ2-4; 10 bases are shared with TRBD1. Losses at the gene ends were 7 bases for V and 5 bases for J; bases not matched to a gene: 5. CDR1 is SQVTM, CDR2 ANQGSEA, per germline. The CDR3 runs to 13 residues. In DNA form, the CDR3 reads TGCAGCGGGACTGGGACAGGGGAAAACATTCAGTACTTC. It translates to CSGTGTGENIQYF.

The V and J genes are TRBV4-1 and TRBJ1-2; a weak D match, TRBD1 (6 bases). The germline CDR1 and CDR2 sequences are MGHRA and YSYEKL. V shed 0 bases and J shed 4 bases, with 27 bases lying between them. The CDR3 is 20 amino acids. CDR3 in DNA: TGCGCCAGCAGCCAAGATCGGGGGGCCCCACTGAGTGGAAGGGGCTATGGCTACACCTTC. It encodes CASSQDRGAPLSGRGYGYTF.

The chain links TRBV19 to TRBJ1-5; D unclear. This CDR3 has 15 residues. CDR1 LNHDA and CDR2 SQIVND come from the germline V gene (reference sequence). V was clipped by 5 bases and J by 4 bases, with 15 bases between them. CDR3 protein: CASSASHSPNQPQHF. The CDR3 DNA reads TGTGCCAGTAGTGCCAGCCATAGCCCGAATCAGCCCCAGCATTTT.

V gene TRBV7-9 combines with J gene TRBJ2-2; TRBD1 aligns across 7 bases. This CDR3 is 17 amino acids long. Germline V lookup: CDR1 SEHNR, CDR2 FQNEAQ (reference sequence). With 5 bases clipped from V and 1 base from J, the junction kept 10 bases outside the gene matches. The CDR3 nucleotides read TGTGCCAGCAGCGCCTACAGGGGAGTTATGAACACCGGGGAGCTGTTTTTT. This gives the protein CASSAYRGVMNTGELFF.

The CDR3 sequence is CASSIRFGNGHMNTEAFF. Written as DNA, the CDR3 is TGTGCCAGTAGTATCCGATTTGGAAACGGACACATGAACACTGAAGCTTTCTTT. This chain connects TRBV19 to TRBJ1-1; weak D call: TRBD1 (5 bases). The CDR3 covers 18 residues. Between the trimmed V and J ends, which lost 3 bases and 0 bases, there was a span of 20 bases. CDR1 and CDR2 from the germline V gene are LNHDA and SQIVND (reference sequence). Combining the CDR3 with reference TRBV19 and TRBJ1-1 gives the whole variable domain DGGITQSPKYLFRKEGQNVTLSCEQNLNHDAMYWYRQDPGQGLRLIYYSQIVNDFQKGDIAEGYSVSREKKESFPLTVTSAQKNPTAFYLCASSIRFGNGHMNTEAFFGQGTRLTVV.

The count of this clone is one. The chain has TRBV4-3 and TRBJ2-1; weak D call: TRBD2 (6 bases). The CDR3 covers 15 residues. Germline V CDR1 and CDR2: LGHNA, YSLEER. The V gene lost 2 bases and the J gene lost 6 bases, with 14 bases spanning the gap. The chain's CDR3 is CASSQQGQGGNEQFF. In DNA, the CDR3 is TGCGCCAGCAGCCAACAGGGCCAGGGAGGCAATGAGCAGTTCTTC.

The genes are TRBV19 and TRBJ1-4, with 9 bases that match TRBD1. Germline CDR1 and CDR2: LNHDA and SQIVND (reference sequence). The CDR3 is 14 amino acids. V lost 5 bases to trimming and J lost 7 bases; unmatched junction nucleotides: 5. CDR3 residues: CASSEGTGSEKLFF. The CDR3 DNA reads TGTGCCAGTAGTGAAGGGACAGGGAGTGAAAAACTGTTTTTT.

Comments on this clone: This sample includes further DNA sequences coding for the same CDR3. The chain has TRBV28 and TRBJ2-2; D gene ambiguous. Germline lookup yields CDR1 MDHEN and CDR2 SYDVKM. V was trimmed by 5 bases and J by 0 bases, leaving 13 bases between them. The CDR3 is 16 amino acids. The CDR3 region has the DNA TGTGCCAGCAGTCTATTGGGCTCTGCGAACACCGGGGAGCTGTTTTTT. It translates to CASSLLGSANTGELFF. The full variable domain, rest sourced from reference TRBV28 and TRBJ2-2, is DVKVTQSSRYLVKRTGEKVFLECVQDMDHENMFWYRQDPGLGLRLIYFSYDVKMKEKGDIPEGYSVSREKKERFSLILESASTNQTSMYLCASSLLGSANTGELFFGEGSRLTVL.

The chain links TRBV5-1 to TRBJ2-1; possible D gene TRBD2, 5 bases. Germline CDR1 is SGHRS and CDR2 is YFSETQ. The CDR3 extends over 15 amino acids. V was shortened by 2 bases and J by 5 bases, with 14 bases between the two germline ends. CDR3 sequence reads: CASSFLASINNEQFF. Here the CDR3 DNA reads TGCGCCAGCAGCTTTCTAGCTTCGATCAACAATGAGCAGTTCTTC.

This chain connects TRBV11-3 to TRBJ2-7; no definite D call. The germline V gene encodes CDR1 SGHNT and CDR2 YENEEA. The V gene lost 3 bases and the J gene lost 2 bases, with 14 bases spanning the gap. CDR3 length: 15 amino acids. The CDR3 is CASSFSSTTPYEQYF. The CDR3 DNA reads as TGTGCCAGCAGCTTCTCCTCAACCACTCCCTACGAGCAGTACTTC. The full variable domain, with the rest looked up from reference TRBV11-3 and TRBJ2-7, is EAGVVQSPRYKIIEKKQPVAFWCNPISGHNTLYWYLQNLGQGPELLIRYENEEAVDDSQLPKDRFSAERLKGVDSTLKIQPAELGDSAVYLCASSFSSTTPYEQYFGPGTRLTVT.

This clone was seen just once. This chain uses TRBV5-4 with TRBJ2-5; D call uncertain. The germline V gene has CDR1 SGHNT and CDR2 YYREEE (reference sequence). The V gene lost 4 bases and the J gene lost 5 bases, with 18 bases spanning the gap. The CDR3 is made up of 15 amino acids. Written as DNA, the CDR3 is TGTGCCAGCAGCCCCCCCCCTCCTAGGATGGAGACCCAGTACTTC. Residues: CASSPPPPRMETQYF.

This chain connects TRBV5-6 to TRBJ1-2; D gene uncertain. The germline gives CDR1 SGHDT, CDR2 YYEEEE. V was pared by 4 bases and J by 2 bases, with 18 bases between. The CDR3 is made up of 16 amino acids. CDR3 sequence (DNA): TGTGCCAGCAGCCCCGTTGTAACAGCGGGCAACTATGGCTACACCTTC. It specifies CASSPVVTAGNYGYTF.

The chain joins TRBV7-9 to TRBJ2-7; D is possibly TRBD2 (6 bases). Trimming stripped 7 bases from V and 3 bases from J, with 13 bases between. From germline, CDR1 is SEHNR and CDR2 FQNEAQ (reference sequence). This CDR3 comprises 13 residues. As DNA, the CDR3 is TGTGCCAGCACCCCAGGCGGGGTCTACGAGCAGTACTTC. Translating it yields CASTPGGVYEQYF.